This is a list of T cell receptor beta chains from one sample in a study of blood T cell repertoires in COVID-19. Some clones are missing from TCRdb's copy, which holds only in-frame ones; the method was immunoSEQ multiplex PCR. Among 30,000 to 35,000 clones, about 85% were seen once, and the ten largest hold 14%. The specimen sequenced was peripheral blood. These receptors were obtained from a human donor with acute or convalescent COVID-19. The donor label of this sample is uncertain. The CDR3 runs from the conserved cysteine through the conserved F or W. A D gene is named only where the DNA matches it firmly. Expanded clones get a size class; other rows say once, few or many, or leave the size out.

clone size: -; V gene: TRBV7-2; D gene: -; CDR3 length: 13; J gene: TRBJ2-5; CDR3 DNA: TGTGCCAGCAGCTTTATGGAGCAAGAGACCCAGTACTTC; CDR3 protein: CASSFMEQETQYF
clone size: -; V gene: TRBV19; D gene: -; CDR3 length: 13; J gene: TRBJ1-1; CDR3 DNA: TGTGCCAGTACGCCGCAGGGGAACACTGAAGCTTTCTTT; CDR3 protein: CASTPQGNTEAFF
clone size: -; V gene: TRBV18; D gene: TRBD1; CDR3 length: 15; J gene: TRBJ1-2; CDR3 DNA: TGTGCCAGCTCCGATTCGGACAGGGATAGCTATGGCTACACCTTC; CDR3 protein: CASSDSDRDSYGYTF
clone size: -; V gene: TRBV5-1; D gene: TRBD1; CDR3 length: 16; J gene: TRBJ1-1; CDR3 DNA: TGCGCCAGCAGCTTACAGGGGCCCCTGGGGGGCACTGAAGCTTTCTTT; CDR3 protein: CASSLQGPLGGTEAFF
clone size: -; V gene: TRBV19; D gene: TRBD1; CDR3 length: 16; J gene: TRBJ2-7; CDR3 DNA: TGTGCCAGTAGTATTTTCCAGAGGACAGGGGTATCCGAGCAGTACTTC; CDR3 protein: CASSIFQRTGVSEQYF
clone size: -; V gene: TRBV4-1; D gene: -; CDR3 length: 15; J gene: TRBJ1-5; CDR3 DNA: TGCGCCAGCAGTCTTAACAGGGATAGCAATCAGCCCCAGCATTTT; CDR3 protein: CASSLNRDSNQPQHF
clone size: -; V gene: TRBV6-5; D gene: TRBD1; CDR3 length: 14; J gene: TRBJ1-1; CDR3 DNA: TGTGCCAGCAGAGCTCGGGACAGCAACACTGAAGCTTTCTTT; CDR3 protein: CASRARDSNTEAFF
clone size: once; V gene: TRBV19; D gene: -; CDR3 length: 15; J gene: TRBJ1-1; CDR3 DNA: TGTGCCAGTACCAAATCCCCGGGGGGTAACACTGAAGCTTTCTTT; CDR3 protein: CASTKSPGGNTEAFF
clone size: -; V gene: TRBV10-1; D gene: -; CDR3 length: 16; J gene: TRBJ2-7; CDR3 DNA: TGCGCCAGCAGTGAACGTTCAGGACGGAGGCCCTACGAGCAGTACTTC; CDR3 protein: CASSERSGRRPYEQYF
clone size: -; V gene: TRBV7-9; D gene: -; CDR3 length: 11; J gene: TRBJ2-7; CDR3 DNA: TGTGCCAGCAGCCCCTTGTACGAGCAGTACTTC; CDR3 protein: CASSPLYEQYF
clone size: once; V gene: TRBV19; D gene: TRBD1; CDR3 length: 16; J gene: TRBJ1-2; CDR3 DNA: TGTGCCAGTACCAAGACAGGGGGCGCGCCTAGAGATGGCTACACCTTC; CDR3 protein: CASTKTGGAPRDGYTF
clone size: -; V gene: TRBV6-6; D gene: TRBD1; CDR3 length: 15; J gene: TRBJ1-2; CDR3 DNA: TGTGCCAGCAGTTACTCGACAGGGCGAGGGGATGGCTACACCTTC; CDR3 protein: CASSYSTGRGDGYTF
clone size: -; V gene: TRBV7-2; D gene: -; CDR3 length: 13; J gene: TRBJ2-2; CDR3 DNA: TGTGCCAGCAGCTTAGTGCGGACCGGGGAGCTGTTTTTT; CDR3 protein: CASSLVRTGELFF
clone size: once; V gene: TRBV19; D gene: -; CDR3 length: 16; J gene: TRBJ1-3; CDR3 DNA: TGTGCCAGTAGAGATCCCGGAGGGATCTCTGGAAACACCATATATTTT; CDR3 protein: CASRDPGGISGNTIYF
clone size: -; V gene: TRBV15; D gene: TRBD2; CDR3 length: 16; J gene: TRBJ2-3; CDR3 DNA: TGTGCCACCAGCAAAGGGACTAGCGGGAGCACAGATACGCAGTATTTT; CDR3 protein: CATSKGTSGSTDTQYF
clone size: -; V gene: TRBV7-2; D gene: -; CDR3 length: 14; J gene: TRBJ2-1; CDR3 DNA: TGTGCCAGCAGCCCGCGGGACAGTGGCTATGAGCAGTTCTTC; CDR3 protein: CASSPRDSGYEQFF
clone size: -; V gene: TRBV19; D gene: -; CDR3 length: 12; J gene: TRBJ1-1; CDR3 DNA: TGTGCCAGTAGTCCCCGGAACACTGAAGCTTTCTTT; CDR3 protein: CASSPRNTEAFF
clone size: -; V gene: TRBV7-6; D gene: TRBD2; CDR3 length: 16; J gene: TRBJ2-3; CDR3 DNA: TGTGCCAGCAGCTTAGAAGGACGGCGGGGGACAGATACGCAGTATTTT; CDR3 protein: CASSLEGRRGTDTQYF
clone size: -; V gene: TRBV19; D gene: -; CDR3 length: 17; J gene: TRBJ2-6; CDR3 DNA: TGTGCCAGTAGTATAGGTACAGGGGAGGCTGGGGCCAACGTCCTGACTTTC; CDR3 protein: CASSIGTGEAGANVLTF
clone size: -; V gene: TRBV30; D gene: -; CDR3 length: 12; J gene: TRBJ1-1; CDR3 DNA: TGTGCCTGGAGTGTATACAGGAGTGAAGCTTTCTTT; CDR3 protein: CAWSVYRSEAFF
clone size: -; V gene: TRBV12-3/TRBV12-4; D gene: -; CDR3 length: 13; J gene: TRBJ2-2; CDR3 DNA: TGTGCCAGTCGCGGTGGGAACACCGGGGAGCTGTTTTTT; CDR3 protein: CASRGGNTGELFF
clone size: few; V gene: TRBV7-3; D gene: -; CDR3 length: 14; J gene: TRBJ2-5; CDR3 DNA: TGTGCCAGCAGCTTAGTCGCAGGGGTAGAGACCCAGTACTTC; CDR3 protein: CASSLVAGVETQYF
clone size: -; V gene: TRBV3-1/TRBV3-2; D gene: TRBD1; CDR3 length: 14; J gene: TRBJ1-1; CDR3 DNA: TGTGCCAGCAGCCAAGAGGACAGGGCACCTGAAGCTTTCTTT; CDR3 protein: CASSQEDRAPEAFF
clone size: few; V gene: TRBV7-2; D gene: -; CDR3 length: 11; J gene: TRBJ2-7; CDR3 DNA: TGTGCCAGCAGCCTAACTTTCGAGCAGTACTTC; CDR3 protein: CASSLTFEQYF
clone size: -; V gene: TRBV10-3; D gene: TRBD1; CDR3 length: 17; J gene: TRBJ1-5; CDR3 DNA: TGTGCCATCAGATCGTCGGGGACAGGGGATGGAAATCAGCCCCAGCATTTT; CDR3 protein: CAIRSSGTGDGNQPQHF
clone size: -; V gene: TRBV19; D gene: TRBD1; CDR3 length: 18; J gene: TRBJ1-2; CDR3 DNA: TGTGCCAGTAGTCCCCTGGGACAGGGAAAGGAGCGGAACTATGGCTACACCTTC; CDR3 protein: CASSPLGQGKERNYGYTF
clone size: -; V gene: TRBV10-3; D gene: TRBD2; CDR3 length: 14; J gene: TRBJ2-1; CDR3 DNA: TGTGCCATCAGTGTTAGCGGGAGTGTCAGTGAGCAGTTCTTC; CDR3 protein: CAISVSGSVSEQFF
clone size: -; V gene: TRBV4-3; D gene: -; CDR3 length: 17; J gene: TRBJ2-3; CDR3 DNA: TGCGCCAGCAGCCAAGCCCGACAGGGATGGGGAGGAGATACGCAGTATTTT; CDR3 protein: CASSQARQGWGGDTQYF
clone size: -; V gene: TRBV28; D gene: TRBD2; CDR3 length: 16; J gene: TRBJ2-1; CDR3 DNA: TGTGCCAGCAGTTTATCGGGGGGTGTCTCCTACAATGAGCAGTTCTTC; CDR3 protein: CASSLSGGVSYNEQFF
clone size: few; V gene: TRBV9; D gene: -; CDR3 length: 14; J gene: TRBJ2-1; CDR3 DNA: TGTGCCAGCAGCGACCGGACTGGAGACAATGAGCAGTTCTTC; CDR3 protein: CASSDRTGDNEQFF
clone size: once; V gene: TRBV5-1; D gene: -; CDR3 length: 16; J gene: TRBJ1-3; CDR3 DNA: TGCGCCAGCAGCTTCGGGGAAACCGTCTCCGGAAACACCATATATTTT; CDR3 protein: CASSFGETVSGNTIYF
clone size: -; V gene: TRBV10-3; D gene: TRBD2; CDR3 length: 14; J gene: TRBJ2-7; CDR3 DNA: TGTGCCATCAGTTCGGCGGGAGGGCCCTACGAGCAGTACTTC; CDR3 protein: CAISSAGGPYEQYF
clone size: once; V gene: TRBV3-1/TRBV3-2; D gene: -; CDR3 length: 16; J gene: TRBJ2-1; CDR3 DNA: TGTGCCAGCAGCCAAGATTTGGTAGGCTCCGCGGGTGTGCAGTTCTTC; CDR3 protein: CASSQDLVGSAGVQFF
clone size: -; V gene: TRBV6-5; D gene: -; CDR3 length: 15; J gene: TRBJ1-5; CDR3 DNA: TGTGCCAGCAGCCTAGACAGTTATAGCAATCAGCCCCAGCATTTT; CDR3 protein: CASSLDSYSNQPQHF
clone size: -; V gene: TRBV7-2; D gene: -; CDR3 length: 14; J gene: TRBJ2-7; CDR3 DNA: TGTGCCAGCAGCATTAGCGGAGCCACTTACGAGCAGTACTTC; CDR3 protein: CASSISGATYEQYF
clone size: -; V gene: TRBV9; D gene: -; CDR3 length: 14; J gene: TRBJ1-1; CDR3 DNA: TGTGCCAGCAGCGTAGGGGGGGGGCACACTGAAGCTTTCTTT; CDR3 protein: CASSVGGGHTEAFF
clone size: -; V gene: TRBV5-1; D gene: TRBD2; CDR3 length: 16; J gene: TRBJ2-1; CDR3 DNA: TGCGCCAGCAGCAAGACTAGCGGGAGGCCCGAGAATGAGCAGTTCTTC; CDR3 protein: CASSKTSGRPENEQFF
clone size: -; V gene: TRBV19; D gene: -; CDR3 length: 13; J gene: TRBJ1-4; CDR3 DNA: TGTGCCAGTAGTATAAAGGGACTTTCGCAACTGTTTTTT; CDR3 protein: CASSIKGLSQLFF
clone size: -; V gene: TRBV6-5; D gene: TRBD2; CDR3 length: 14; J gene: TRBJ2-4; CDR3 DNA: TGTGCCAGCAGTTCTAGCGGGGGGGTTGACATTCAGTACTTC; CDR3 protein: CASSSSGGVDIQYF
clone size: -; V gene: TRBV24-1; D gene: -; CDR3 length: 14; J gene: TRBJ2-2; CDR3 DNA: TGTGCCACCAGTGATTCCGCTAGCGCCGGGGAGCTGTTTTTT; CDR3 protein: CATSDSASAGELFF
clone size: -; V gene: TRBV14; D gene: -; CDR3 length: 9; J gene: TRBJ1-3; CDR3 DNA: TGTCTTGTCGGAAACACCATATATTTT; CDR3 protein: CLVGNTIYF
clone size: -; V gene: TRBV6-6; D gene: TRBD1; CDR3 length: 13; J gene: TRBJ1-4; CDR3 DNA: TGTGCCATCGCGGACAGGGCTGGGGAAAAACTGTTTTTT; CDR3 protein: CAIADRAGEKLFF
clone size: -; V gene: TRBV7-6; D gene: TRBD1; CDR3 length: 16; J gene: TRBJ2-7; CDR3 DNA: TGTGCCAGCAGCTTAACCCCGGGACAGTCTGACTACGAGCAGTACTTC; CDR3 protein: CASSLTPGQSDYEQYF
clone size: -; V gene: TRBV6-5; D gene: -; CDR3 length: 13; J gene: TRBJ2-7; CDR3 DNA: TGTGCCAGTCATCGGACTATGGACTACGAGCAGTACTTC; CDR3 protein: CASHRTMDYEQYF
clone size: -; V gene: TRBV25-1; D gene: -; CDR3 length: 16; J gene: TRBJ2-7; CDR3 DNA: TGTGCCAGCAGTGGATACGGGACTGGAAGAGTCTACGAGCAGTACTTC; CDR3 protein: CASSGYGTGRVYEQYF
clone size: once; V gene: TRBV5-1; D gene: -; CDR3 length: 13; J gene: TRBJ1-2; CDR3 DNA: TGCGCCAGCAGCCCGGGAAATAGGGATGGCTACACCTTC; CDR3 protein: CASSPGNRDGYTF
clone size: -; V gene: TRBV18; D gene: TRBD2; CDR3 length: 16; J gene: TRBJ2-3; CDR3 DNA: TGTGCCAGCTCACCAAAGCTTGCGGGAGCTGCAGATACGCAGTATTTT; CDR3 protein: CASSPKLAGAADTQYF
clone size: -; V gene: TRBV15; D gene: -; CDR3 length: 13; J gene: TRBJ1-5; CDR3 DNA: TGTGCCACCAGCAGAGGTATCAATCAGCCCCAGCATTTT; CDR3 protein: CATSRGINQPQHF
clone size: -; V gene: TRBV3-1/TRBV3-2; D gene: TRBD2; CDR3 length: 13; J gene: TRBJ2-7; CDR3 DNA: TGTGCCAGCAGCCTTGACGGCGGGGGCGAGCAGTACTTC; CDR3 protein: CASSLDGGGEQYF
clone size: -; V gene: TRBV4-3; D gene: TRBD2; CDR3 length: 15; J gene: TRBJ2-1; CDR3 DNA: TGCGCCAGCAGCCAAGACTCGGGGGGTAGAAATGAGCAGTTCTTC; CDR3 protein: CASSQDSGGRNEQFF